The rows below give T cell receptor beta chains drawn from one sample of a study of T cell repertoires in cytomegalovirus infection. One entry per CDR3 protein, called by TCRdb with MiXCR from the reads. The sample holds about 900,000 distinct CDR3 sequences, 30% to 40% seen once. Their specific antigens are unknown. Sequencing was performed on cultured CD8+ T cells from PBMCs, taken from culture after CMV antigen stimulation. The receptors were gathered from a human donor in good health (CMV status not recorded). Some clones in this sample may be carry-over from other donors' samples. Each CDR3 is given with its conserved first and last residue. The order of the fields is V gene, J gene, CDR3 protein.

V: TRBV7-3
J: TRBJ1-1
CDR3: CASSLDSATEAFF

V: TRBV28
J: TRBJ1-5
CDR3: CASRTDRGHQPQHF

V: TRBV4-1
J: TRBJ1-1
CDR3: CASSPGQGGTEAFF

V: TRBV12-3/TRBV12-4
J: TRBJ2-7
CDR3: CASSPRGFYEQYF

V: TRBV29-1
J: TRBJ1-2
CDR3: CSVDEGLFVGYTF

V: TRBV6-1
J: TRBJ2-5
CDR3: CASSEIDWVGETQYF

V: TRBV5-1
J: TRBJ2-5
CDR3: CASSFRGWNYF

V: TRBV12-3/TRBV12-4
J: TRBJ1-1
CDR3: CASRRGTGENTEAFF

V: TRBV5-4
J: TRBJ2-7
CDR3: CASSLGQGQYEQYF

V: TRBV7-6
J: TRBJ2-2
CDR3: CASSLGGHTGELFF

V: TRBV28
J: TRBJ2-3
CDR3: CASSFPNRILSTDTQYF

V: TRBV4-3
J: TRBJ1-1
CDR3: CASSQDIQYTEAFF

V: TRBV14
J: TRBJ1-1
CDR3: CASSQGIRGQDTEAFF

V: TRBV5-6
J: TRBJ2-7
CDR3: CASSRQRIYEQYF

V: TRBV7-9
J: TRBJ1-6
CDR3: CASSLVGGLRSPLHF

V: TRBV6-1
J: TRBJ1-2
CDR3: CASSRTAVYGYTF

V: TRBV12-3/TRBV12-4
J: TRBJ1-6
CDR3: CASSLEDLPNSPLHF

V: TRBV7-6
J: TRBJ2-1
CDR3: CASSLARVDNEQFF

V: TRBV9
J: TRBJ1-2
CDR3: CASSVGEKGYTF

V: TRBV6-1
J: TRBJ2-1
CDR3: CASQGDSYNEQFF

V: TRBV27
J: TRBJ2-5
CDR3: CASSRLAGRDAQYF

V: TRBV27
J: TRBJ2-7
CDR3: CASSSRQGAFYEQYF

V: TRBV12-3/TRBV12-4
J: TRBJ2-7
CDR3: CASSLGTRDEQYF

V: TRBV7-6
J: TRBJ1-1
CDR3: CASSLVTGVNTEAFF

V: TRBV10-3
J: TRBJ1-5
CDR3: CAITTGLNQPQHF

V: TRBV6-5
J: TRBJ2-5
CDR3: CASSYSGTGATIGWETQYF

V: TRBV7-4
J: TRBJ2-1
CDR3: CASSFLPGLPGGEQFF

V: TRBV7-6
J: TRBJ1-1
CDR3: CASSWGQTNTEAFF

V: TRBV7-9
J: TRBJ1-6
CDR3: CASSFEGSESPLHF

V: TRBV27
J: TRBJ1-2
CDR3: CASSFEGDYGYTF

V: TRBV6-6
J: TRBJ1-1
CDR3: CASSYAVGVNTEAFF

V: TRBV19
J: TRBJ1-4
CDR3: CASSWTSRPNEKLFF

V: TRBV2
J: TRBJ1-6
CDR3: CASSDTGENSTLHF

V: TRBV6-5
J: TRBJ1-5
CDR3: CASSADGGNQPQHF

V: TRBV7-6
J: TRBJ2-1
CDR3: CASAPRGSGYNEQFF

V: TRBV6-2/TRBV6-3
J: TRBJ1-2
CDR3: CASSEGITGDGYTF

V: TRBV12-3/TRBV12-4
J: TRBJ2-1
CDR3: CASSRKGAAYNEQFF

V: TRBV7-6
J: TRBJ1-5
CDR3: CASSPPGTVSNQPQHF

V: TRBV7-8
J: TRBJ2-2
CDR3: CASSPWGAGGTGELFF

V: TRBV28
J: TRBJ2-1
CDR3: CASSFAGVYNEQFF

V: TRBV10-2
J: TRBJ1-2
CDR3: CAGRTEHGYTF

V: TRBV9
J: TRBJ2-5
CDR3: CASSSPGTGSRETQYF

V: TRBV7-6
J: TRBJ2-2
CDR3: CASSLVAVDTGELFF

V: TRBV6-5
J: TRBJ2-3
CDR3: CATSYFGIRTDTQYF

V: TRBV7-2
J: TRBJ2-5
CDR3: CASSSTWGGRETQYF

V: TRBV5-8
J: TRBJ1-1
CDR3: CASSFRNEGAAFF

V: TRBV7-9
J: TRBJ2-5
CDR3: CASSRRTSGEETQYF

V: TRBV7-8
J: TRBJ1-1
CDR3: CASSLGSRGRGTEAFF

V: TRBV10-2
J: TRBJ2-1
CDR3: CASASGIEQFF

V: TRBV5-4
J: TRBJ2-2
CDR3: CASSFYSGTGELFF

V: TRBV7-6
J: TRBJ1-2
CDR3: CASSIGLTHGYTF

V: TRBV27
J: TRBJ1-1
CDR3: CASSDRGPDTEAFF

V: TRBV20-1
J: TRBJ2-7
CDR3: CSASPGGVEQYF

V: TRBV10-3
J: TRBJ2-5
CDR3: CAISGGTSGQETQYF

V: TRBV6-5
J: TRBJ2-7
CDR3: CASSYYPGQGAQYF

V: TRBV7-3
J: TRBJ2-3
CDR3: CASSPRGRVADTQYF

V: TRBV12-3/TRBV12-4
J: TRBJ2-1
CDR3: CASSTTSGGGKEQFF